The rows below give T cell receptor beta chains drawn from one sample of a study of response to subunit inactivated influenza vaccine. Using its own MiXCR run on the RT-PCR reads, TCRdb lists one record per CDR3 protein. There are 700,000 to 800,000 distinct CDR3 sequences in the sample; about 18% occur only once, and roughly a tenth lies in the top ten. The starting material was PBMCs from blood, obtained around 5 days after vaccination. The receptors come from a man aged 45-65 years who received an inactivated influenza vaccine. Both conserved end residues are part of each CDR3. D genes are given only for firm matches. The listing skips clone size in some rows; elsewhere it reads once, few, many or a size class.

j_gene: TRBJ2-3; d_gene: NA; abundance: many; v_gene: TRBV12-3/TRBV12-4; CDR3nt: TGTGCCAGCAATTTAGGAGGGCTCGCGGCTGAGCAGTATTTT; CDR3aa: CASNLGGLAAEQYF
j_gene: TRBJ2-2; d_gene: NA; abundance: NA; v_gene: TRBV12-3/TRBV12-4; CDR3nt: TGTGCCAGCAGTTCTCGCCGGGCAGGGGCAAGTCGGGAGCTGTTTTTT; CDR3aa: CASSSRRAGASRELFF
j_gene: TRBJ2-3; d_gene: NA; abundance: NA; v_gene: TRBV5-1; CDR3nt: TGCGCCAGCAGCTTGGATGGGGTTCTCAGTTCAGATACGCAGTATTTT; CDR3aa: CASSLDGVLSSDTQYF
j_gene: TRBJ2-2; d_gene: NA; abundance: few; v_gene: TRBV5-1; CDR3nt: TGCGCCAGCAGCCTCGACATCCCGAACACCGGGGAGCTGTTTTTT; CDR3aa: CASSLDIPNTGELFF
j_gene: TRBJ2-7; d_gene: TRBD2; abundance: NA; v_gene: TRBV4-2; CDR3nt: TGTGCCAGCAGCCTAGTAGGAAGCGGGAAGGGAGAGCAGTACTTC; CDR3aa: CASSLVGSGKGEQYF
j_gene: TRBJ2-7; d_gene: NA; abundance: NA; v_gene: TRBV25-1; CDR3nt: TGTGCCAGCAGTCCACCTGGGGGAGGGGGGCCTATCTACGAGCAGTACTTC; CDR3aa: CASSPPGGGGPIYEQYF
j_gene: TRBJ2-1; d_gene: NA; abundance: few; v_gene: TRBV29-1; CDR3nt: TGCAGCGTTGGGTCGGGAAGCTCCTACAATGAGCAGTTCTTC; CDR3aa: CSVGSGSSYNEQFF
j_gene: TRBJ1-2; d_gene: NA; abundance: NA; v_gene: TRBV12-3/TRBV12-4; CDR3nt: TGTGCCAGCGCCGAAGGAGGCTATGGCTACACCTTC; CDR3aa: CASAEGGYGYTF
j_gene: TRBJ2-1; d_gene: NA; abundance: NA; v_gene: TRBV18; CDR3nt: TGTGCCAGCTCACCATTTGACACCACCTCAAGCGGTGAGCAGTTCTTC; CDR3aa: CASSPFDTTSSGEQFF
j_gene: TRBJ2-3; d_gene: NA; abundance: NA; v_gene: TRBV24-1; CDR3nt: TGTGCCACCAGTGACAGAGATACGCAGTATTTT; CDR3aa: CATSDRDTQYF
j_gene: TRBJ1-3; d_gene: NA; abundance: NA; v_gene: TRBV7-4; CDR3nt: TGTGCCAGCAGCTTACGGGCCGGGGGCGCGGGAAACACCATATATTTT; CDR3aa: CASSLRAGGAGNTIYF
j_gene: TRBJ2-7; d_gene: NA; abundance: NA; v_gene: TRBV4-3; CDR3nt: TGCGCCAGCAGCCAAGACAGGGGAATCTACGAGCAGTACTTC; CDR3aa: CASSQDRGIYEQYF
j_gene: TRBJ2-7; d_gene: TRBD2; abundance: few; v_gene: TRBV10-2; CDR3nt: TGCGCCAGTGATGGGACTAGCGGGGGTACCTACGAGCAGTACTTC; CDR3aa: CASDGTSGGTYEQYF
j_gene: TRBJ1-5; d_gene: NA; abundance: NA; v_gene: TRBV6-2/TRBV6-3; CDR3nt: TGTGCCAGCGCTAAACTGGGGGTTGGCAATCAGCCCCAGCATTTT; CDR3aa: CASAKLGVGNQPQHF
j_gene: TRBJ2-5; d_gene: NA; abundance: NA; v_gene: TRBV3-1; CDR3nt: TGTGCCAGCAGCCAAGATGGCAGGCGAACGGAGACCCAGTACTTC; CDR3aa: CASSQDGRRTETQYF
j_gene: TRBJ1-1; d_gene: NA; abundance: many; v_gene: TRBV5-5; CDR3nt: TGTGCCAGCAGCTTGGGGAGACTGGAGGATTTCTTT; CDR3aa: CASSLGRLEDFF
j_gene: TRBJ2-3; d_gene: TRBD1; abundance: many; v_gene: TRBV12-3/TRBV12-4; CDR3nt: TGCGCCAGCAGCTTAGGGGGCCCGACAGATACGCAGTATTTT; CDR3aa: CASSLGGPTDTQYF
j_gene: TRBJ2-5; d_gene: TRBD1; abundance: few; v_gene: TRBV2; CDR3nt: TGTGCCAGCAGTCGAATAGGGGCCAGGGGGCTGAAGACCCAGTACTTC; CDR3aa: CASSRIGARGLKTQYF